The 16 T cell receptor beta chains reported below all come from one sample, sequenced in a study of breast tumors, draining lymph nodes, adjacent tissues. TCRdb re-analysed the multiplex PCR reads in MiXCR, keeping a single row per CDR3 protein. The sample shows some 83,000 distinct CDR3 sequences, under 25% of them seen only once. The lymph nodes were axillary draining lymph nodes from breast cancer patients. Sequencing was performed on axillary lymph node tissue. The receptors stem from a female donor with breast cancer. Some clones in this sample may be carry-over from other donors' samples.

This clonotype has at least ten counts. The gene calls are TRBV10-2 and TRBJ2-7, with 7 bases that match TRBD2. Germline V gives CDR1 WSHSY, CDR2 SAAADI. The ends lost 7 bases at V and 3 bases at J; junction bases unmatched: 12. There are 15 residues in the CDR3. The DNA for the CDR3 is TGCGCCAGCACCCGGGGGATGGGCGGGGGCTACGAGCAGTACTTC. Encoded protein: CASTRGMGGGYEQYF.

Points on this clonotype: This may be a read error, as it is one base from a much larger clone. In nucleotides, the CDR3 is TGCAACGTTCGAACGCGGGAGGGATTGGCCGGGGAGCTGTTTTTT. Its protein is CNVRTREGLAGELFF. The genes are TRBV29-1 and TRBJ2-2; 9 bases fit TRBD2. The germline V gene has CDR1 SQVTM and CDR2 ANQGSEA. The CDR3 loop spans 15 amino acids.

At least ten counts were recorded for this clonotype. The chain's CDR3 is CASSPGRGRGETQYF. For the CDR3, the DNA is TGTGCCAGCAGCCCGGGCCGGGGGCGGGGGGAGACCCAGTACTTC. The V gene is TRBV9, the J gene TRBJ2-5, with a weak D call TRBD2 (7 bases). CDR1 SGDLS and CDR2 YYNGEE come from the germline V gene. Trimming left V 4 bases short and J 5 bases short, with 18 bases between. The CDR3 spans 15 residues. The full variable domain, its missing parts supplied by reference TRBV9 and TRBJ2-5, is DSGVTQTPKHLITATGQRVTLRCSPRSGDLSVYWYQQSLDQGLQFLIQYYNGEERAKGNILERFSAQQFPDLHSELNLSSLELGDSALYFCASSPGRGRGETQYFGPGTRLLVL.

This clonotype was counted many times. The chain employs TRBV10-1 and TRBJ2-7; TRBD2 matches 11 bases. V was pared by 8 bases and J by 2 bases, with 5 bases of the junction left unmatched. The CDR3 contains 14 residues. Per the germline V gene, CDR1 is WNHNN and CDR2 is SYGVQD (reference sequence). The CDR3 loop reads CASVAGGPTYEQYF. The CDR3 bases are TGCGCCAGCGTAGCGGGAGGGCCGACCTACGAGCAGTACTTC.

The chain links TRBV4-3 to TRBJ2-1; either TRBD1 or TRBD2 may supply D (5 bases each). Trimming cost V 0 bases and J 4 bases, with 16 bases left between them. Germline V gene lookup returns CDR1 LGHNA and CDR2 YSLEER. The CDR3 loop spans 17 amino acids. The CDR3 nucleotides read TGCGCCAGCAGCCAAGATCTTTCAGGGTCGGGGTACAATGAGCAGTTCTTC. Translating it yields CASSQDLSGSGYNEQFF.

The sample holds many counts of this clonotype. The chain combines TRBV19 with TRBJ1-2; possible D gene TRBD1, 5 bases. The ends were cut back, 0 bases at V and 8 bases at J, with 19 bases in the middle. Germline-derived CDR1 and CDR2 are LNHDA and SQIVND (reference sequence). This CDR3 region has 16 residues. Written as DNA, the CDR3 is TGTGCCAGTAGTATAGATCTATCTCACGGGACCCACGGCTACACCTTC. Protein: CASSIDLSHGTHGYTF.

The rearrangement joins TRBV27 to TRBJ1-6, with 8 nucleotides matching TRBD1. J gave up 10 bases and V 3 bases, and 14 bases lay outside the gene matches. CDR3 length: 17 residues. The germline V gene has CDR1 MNHEY and CDR2 SMNVEV (reference sequence). In nucleotides, the CDR3 is TGTGCCAGCAGTTTGGGGCCTCCGACAGGGGATCACTCACCCCTCCACTTT. Its translation is CASSLGPPTGDHSPLHF.

This clonotype was picked up many times. The chain joins TRBV7-6 to TRBJ2-5; 7 nucleotides agree with TRBD2. The V gene end was trimmed by 5 bases and the J gene end by 5 bases; junction bases not matched to a gene: 5. Germline-derived CDR1 and CDR2 are SGHVS and FNYEAQ. The CDR3 contains 13 residues. The CDR3 here is CASSRGSRETQYF. CDR3 sequence (DNA): TGTGCCAGCAGCCGCGGGAGTAGGGAGACCCAGTACTTC.

The sample holds many counts of this clonotype. The J gene is TRBJ2-7, the V gene TRBV4-3; D is uncertain. Trimming shortened V by 0 bases and J by 2 bases, and 8 bases separated the two germline ends. CDR3 length: 14 residues. Germline lookup yields CDR1 LGHNA and CDR2 YSLEER. The CDR3: CASSQDQRTYEQYF. The CDR3 DNA sequence: TGCGCCAGCAGCCAAGATCAGAGGACCTACGAGCAGTACTTC.

This clonotype was recorded at least ten times. The junction does not match germline at one end; this may be a read error. The V and J genes are TRBV7-2 and TRBJ2-1, with D possibly called TRBD1 or TRBD2 (6 bases each). The CDR3 sequence is 15 residues long. Germline loops: CDR1 SGHTA, CDR2 FQGNSA. CDR3: CASSLAGAIRGVWVF. The CDR3 nucleotides are TGTGCCAGCAGCTTAGCGGGGGCTATTAGGGGGGTCTGGGTCTTC.

Points on this clonotype: Being one base from a much bigger clone, this may be a read error. The V and J genes are TRBV28 and TRBJ2-1, with D maybe TRBD1 (8 bases). The CDR3 is made up of 13 amino acids. Germline CDR1 is MDHEN and CDR2 is SYDVKM. V was shortened by 10 bases and J by 13 bases, with 23 bases between the two germline ends. CDR3 residues: CAISLQGEGDQFF. As DNA, the CDR3 is TGTGCCATCTCCCTACAGGGGGAGGGTGATCAGTTCTTC.

This clonotype has a count of ten or more. This chain links TRBV7-2 with TRBJ1-3, with D perhaps matching TRBD1 (5 bases). Looked up from germline, CDR1 is SGHTA and CDR2 is FQGNSA. The CDR3 consists of 17 residues. V was pared by 2 bases and J by 0 bases, with 14 bases between. For the CDR3, the DNA is TGTGCCAGCAGCTTAAAAACCGGCAGGGTCTCTGGAAACACCATATATTTT. Encoded protein: CASSLKTGRVSGNTIYF.

As for this clonotype: This may be a read error, as it is one base from a much larger clone. This chain connects TRBV5-1 to TRBJ1-4, with TRBD1 matching over 7 bases. This CDR3 region has 14 residues. Germline CDR1 reads SGHRS; CDR2 reads YFSETQ. The CDR3 DNA reads TGCGCCAGCAGCTTGACAGGGGTTAATGAAAGACTGTTTTTT. Its protein is CASSLTGVNERLFF. Using reference TRBV5-1 and TRBJ1-4 for the parts outside the CDR3, the full variable domain is KAGVTQTPRYLIKTRGQQVTLSCSPISGHRSVSWYQQTPGQGLQFLFEYFSETQRNKGNFPGRFSGRQFSNSRSEMNVSTLELGDSALYLCASSLTGVNERLFFGSGTQLSVL.

In this sample, this clonotype turned up many times. The chain couples TRBV9 to TRBJ1-2; D is uncertain. CDR1 is SGDLS and CDR2 is YYNGEE in the germline V gene. This CDR3 has 12 amino acids. V was pared by 3 bases and J by 6 bases, with 9 bases between. The CDR3 nucleotides are TGTGCCAGCAGCGAGGAAGGGCATGGCTACACCTTC. Protein: CASSEEGHGYTF.

The genes are TRBV25-1 and TRBJ2-7; no reliable D call. The CDR3 sequence is 11 residues long. The ends were cut back, 4 bases at V and 5 bases at J, with 6 bases in the middle. Germline V gene data show CDR1 as MGHDK and CDR2 as SYGVNS. CDR3 coding DNA: TGTGCCAGCAGTGGTCCCCACGAGCAGTACTTC. This translates into CASSGPHEQYF.

The chain carries TRBV28 and TRBJ2-1, with 8 bases matching TRBD2. The CDR3 is made up of 15 amino acids. Trimming at V came to 2 bases and at J to 6 bases, leaving 6 bases not matched to a gene. CDR1 and CDR2 from the germline V gene are MDHEN and SYDVKM. In nucleotides, the CDR3 is TGTGCCAGCAGTTTACTGGGGAGCGGGGGCAATGAGCAGTTCTTC. Its translation is CASSLLGSGGNEQFF.